This is a list of T cell receptor beta chains from one sample in a study of tumor-infiltrating lymphocytes in primary liver carcinoma. Each CDR3 protein is one row after TCRdb ran MiXCR on the multiplex PCR reads. The repertoire includes hundreds of thousands of distinct CDR3 sequences, around three fifths of them detected once, and approximately 17% sits in the top ten. Material: peripheral blood. These receptors originate from a woman aged 30 to 39 with primary liver carcinoma and hepatitis B virus infection. The CDR3 runs from the conserved cysteine through the conserved F or W. Fields, in order: V gene, J gene, D gene, CDR3 protein. D genes are given only for firm matches.

>TRBV6-2/TRBV6-3|TRBJ2-5|-
CASSYSLVTQYF
>TRBV5-6|TRBJ2-1|-
CASRKLDSDEQFF
>TRBV12-3/TRBV12-4|TRBJ2-6|-
CASSLALERIGRPGANVLTF
>TRBV6-2/TRBV6-3|TRBJ1-5|TRBD1
CASSYSRGRVNQPQHF
>TRBV6-2/TRBV6-3|TRBJ2-7|-
CASSYMGTQRFGEQYF
>TRBV5-4|TRBJ2-7|-
CASSGGGSGNYEQYF
>TRBV4-3|TRBJ2-7|-
CASSQGGGEQYF
>TRBV4-3|TRBJ2-7|TRBD1
CASSRSGQGYEQYF
>TRBV11-2|TRBJ2-7|-
CASSFTTGRYEQYF
>TRBV12-3/TRBV12-4|TRBJ2-4|TRBD2
CASSPTGKIAGTPPRNIQYF
>TRBV11-1|TRBJ1-1|-
CASSSRTASTEAFF
>TRBV12-3/TRBV12-4|TRBJ1-2|-
CASSLKLGARGYTF
>TRBV11-2|TRBJ2-3|-
CTSSLSVSTDTQYF
>TRBV4-1|TRBJ2-3|TRBD2
CASSPERGGTDTQYF
>TRBV12-3/TRBV12-4|TRBJ2-1|TRBD2
CASRTSGSSLEPCF
>TRBV6-1|TRBJ1-5|TRBD1
CASSFGQGDYQPQHF
>TRBV11-2|TRBJ1-2|-
CDSSHRDSIPSDGYTF
>TRBV7-9|TRBJ2-1|TRBD2
CASSHPGLAGANEQFF
>TRBV5-4|TRBJ1-4|-
CASSKDRWRGTNEKLFF
>TRBV7-8|TRBJ2-1|-
CASSLAGDLDEQFF
>TRBV6-6|TRBJ2-2|-
CASSYSGANTGELFF
>TRBV7-9|TRBJ1-1|-
CAGRLETGNTEAFF
>TRBV7-9|TRBJ2-2|TRBD1
CASRPGTGSPGELFF
>TRBV7-9|TRBJ2-2|TRBD1
CASSFDRGGTGELFF
>TRBV6-6|TRBJ2-5|TRBD1
CATILQGAETQYF
>TRBV30|TRBJ2-1|TRBD2
CAWSRGGTSGRNEQFF
>TRBV12-3/TRBV12-4|TRBJ2-1|-
CASSPRSRLDYSSDEQFF
>TRBV5-4|TRBJ2-1|TRBD1
CASSLRRGRATEQFF
>TRBV4-1|TRBJ1-5|TRBD1
CASSRRQGEVQPQHF
>TRBV14|TRBJ1-2|-
CANSHFPGTYGYTF
>TRBV5-1|TRBJ2-7|-
CASRRSGGDYEQYF
>TRBV7-9|TRBJ2-1|-
CASRPPCNEQFF
>TRBV29-1|TRBJ2-7|TRBD2
CSVVGLAGGDLTYEQYF
>TRBV6-2/TRBV6-3|TRBJ2-4|TRBD2
CASNYWGSGKGKDIQYF
>TRBV7-8|TRBJ1-5|-
CASSLVGAGNNQPQHF
>TRBV4-2|TRBJ2-5|-
CASSPGSSGEGETQYF
>TRBV11-2|TRBJ2-2|TRBD2
CASSLRLAGVVGELFF
>TRBV6-1|TRBJ2-4|-
CASSEVRGTAKNIQYF
>TRBV6-1|TRBJ2-2|-
CAGSAVGELFF
>TRBV11-2|TRBJ2-7|-
CASSLERTEGQYF
>TRBV6-6|TRBJ2-6|TRBD1
CASSYSSGQGGANVLTF
>TRBV5-6|TRBJ2-1|-
CASSFEEEQFF
>TRBV11-2|TRBJ2-1|-
CASSSQEGPYIEQLF
>TRBV5-6|TRBJ1-5|-
CGSSLAGPRSNQPQHF